The rows below give T cell receptor beta chains drawn from one sample of a study of blood T cell repertoires in COVID-19. Sequencing was performed with immunoSEQ multiplex PCR; in TCRdb, only in-frame clones are kept and a portion is missing. Of under 75,000 clones in the sample, around 80% were seen once. Sequencing was carried out using peripheral blood. The receptors come from an elderly man with acute or convalescent COVID-19. Each CDR3 is given with its conserved first and last residue. The order of the fields is clone size, J gene, D gene, V gene, CDR3 protein, CDR3 DNA. The D gene is left open where the match is weak. Only some rows state a clone size, as once, few, many or a class for expanded clones.

abundance: large
j_gene: TRBJ1-1
d_gene: -
v_gene: TRBV27
CDR3aa: CASSWTENTEAFF
CDR3nt: TGTGCCAGCAGTTGGACAGAGAACACTGAAGCTTTCTTT

abundance: -
j_gene: TRBJ2-3
d_gene: -
v_gene: TRBV3-1/TRBV3-2
CDR3aa: CASSQGPNTDTQYF
CDR3nt: TGTGCCAGCAGCCAAGGGCCAAACACAGATACGCAGTATTTT

abundance: -
j_gene: TRBJ2-7
d_gene: -
v_gene: TRBV12-3/TRBV12-4
CDR3aa: CASSSSGEQYF
CDR3nt: -

abundance: -
j_gene: TRBJ2-1
d_gene: -
v_gene: TRBV7-2
CDR3aa: CASRSDTAVYNEQFF
CDR3nt: TGTGCCAGCAGATCTGACACGGCAGTATACAATGAGCAGTTCTTC

abundance: -
j_gene: TRBJ1-6
d_gene: -
v_gene: TRBV6-5
CDR3aa: CASSRVGDSPLHF
CDR3nt: TGTGCCAGCAGTCGGGTCGGGGATTCACCCCTCCACTTT

abundance: -
j_gene: TRBJ2-5
d_gene: TRBD2
v_gene: TRBV27
CDR3aa: CASSGGNQETQYF
CDR3nt: TGTGCCAGCAGCGGGGGGAACCAAGAGACCCAGTACTTC

abundance: -
j_gene: TRBJ1-1
d_gene: -
v_gene: TRBV10-2
CDR3aa: CASSESRVTEAFF
CDR3nt: TGCGCCAGCAGTGAGAGCAGGGTAACTGAAGCTTTCTTT

abundance: few
j_gene: TRBJ1-1
d_gene: -
v_gene: TRBV7-3
CDR3aa: CASSSDRNTEAFF
CDR3nt: TGTGCCAGCAGCTCGGACAGGAACACTGAAGCTTTCTTT

abundance: once
j_gene: TRBJ2-3
d_gene: -
v_gene: TRBV5-1
CDR3aa: CASSETFTDTQYF
CDR3nt: TGCGCCAGCAGCGAGACTTTCACAGATACGCAGTATTTT

abundance: -
j_gene: TRBJ1-2
d_gene: -
v_gene: TRBV14
CDR3aa: CASSQGQNYGYTF
CDR3nt: TGTGCCAGCAGCCAAGGACAGAACTATGGCTACACCTTC

abundance: -
j_gene: TRBJ2-7
d_gene: TRBD1
v_gene: TRBV27
CDR3aa: CASRRTGTGEQYF
CDR3nt: TGTGCCAGCAGACGGACAGGGACCGGCGAGCAGTACTTC